Below, 25 T cell receptor beta chains from the same sample are listed, as sequenced in a study of blood T cell repertoires in COVID-19. Generated by immunoSEQ multiplex PCR, the TCRdb table keeps only in-frame clones and is missing some. The sample yields tens of thousands of clones, more than 70% seen once. Sample: peripheral blood. The receptors stem from a man aged 45-65 years with active COVID-19.

This rearrangement joins TRBV11-1 to TRBJ1-5; 9 positions agree with TRBD1. CDR1 is SGHAT, CDR2 FQDESV, per germline (reference sequence). J lost 6 bases, V lost 5 bases, and 2 bases had no gene match. The CDR3 runs 13 residues. The CDR3, as DNA: TGTGCCAGCAGCCCGGACAGGGGTCAGCCCCAGCATTTT. Its protein product is CASSPDRGQPQHF.

The chain uses TRBV7-2 and TRBJ1-3; D is unresolved. The CDR3 runs to 13 residues. Germline V gives CDR1 SGHTA, CDR2 FQGNSA. The V gene lost 3 bases and the J gene lost 4 bases, with 7 bases spanning the gap. This chain's CDR3 is CASSLEQGNTIYF. CDR3 nucleotides: TGTGCCAGCAGCTTGGAACAGGGAAACACCATATATTTT. The full variable domain, its missing parts supplied by reference TRBV7-2 and TRBJ1-3, is GAGVSQSPSNKVTEKGKDVELRCDPISGHTALYWYRQSLGQGLEFLIYFQGNSAPDKSGLPSDRFSAERTGGSVSTLTIQRTQQEDSAVYLCASSLEQGNTIYFGEGSWLTVV.

V and J are TRBV11-2 and TRBJ2-2; no definite D call. V lost 3 bases and J lost 5, with 7 bases in between. This CDR3 region has 13 residues. From germline, CDR1 is SGHAT and CDR2 FQNNGV. The CDR3 here is CASSLARTGELFF. CDR3 in DNA: TGTGCCAGCAGCTTGGCCAGAACCGGGGAGCTGTTTTTT.

The chain employs TRBV29-1 and TRBJ2-7, with 9 bases fitting TRBD1. Trimming took 1 base from V and 3 from J; bases not matched to a gene: 10. The length of the CDR3 is 16 residues. Germline CDR1 and CDR2: SQVTM and ANQGSEA. The CDR3 DNA sequence: TGCAGCGTTGAAGGGGACAGGGAAAGGAATAGCTACGAGCAGTACTTC. Translating it yields CSVEGDRERNSYEQYF.

The chain recombines TRBV18 with TRBJ2-5, with a weak D call TRBD2 (6 bases). Germline values: CDR1 KGHSH, CDR2 LQKENI. With 2 bases removed from V and 3 bases from J, the gap between germline ends came to 13 bases. This CDR3 is 15 amino acids long. The CDR3 here is CASSPIGTVKETQYF. The CDR3 DNA reads as TGTGCCAGCTCACCAATCGGGACTGTGAAAGAGACCCAGTACTTC.

The chain recombines TRBV6-1 with TRBJ2-3, with 11 bases aligning to TRBD2. V lost 2 bases, J lost 4 bases, and 5 bases stayed unmatched. This CDR3 comprises 16 residues. Germline V gene sequence: CDR1 MNHNS, CDR2 SASEGT. CDR3 amino acids: CASSELSGGASDTQYF. DNA of the CDR3: TGTGCCAGCAGTGAACTTAGCGGGGGGGCATCAGATACGCAGTATTTT.

The V gene is TRBV5-1, the J gene TRBJ1-4; 8 bases are shared with TRBD1. Trimming cost V 4 bases and J 4 bases; bases outside gene matches: 9. The CDR3 sequence is 16 residues long. The germline CDR1 and CDR2 sequences are SGHRS and YFSETQ. CDR3 sequence: CASSRNGQGGNEKLFF. CDR3 sequence (DNA): TGCGCCAGCAGCAGGAATGGACAGGGTGGTAATGAAAAACTGTTTTTT.

V gene TRBV28 combines with J gene TRBJ1-2, with D hard to call. From germline, CDR1 is MDHEN and CDR2 SYDVKM. The CDR3 extends over 14 amino acids. V was cut by 2 bases and J by 8 bases, with 15 bases left in between. CDR3 sequence (DNA): TGTGCCAGCAGTTTACCGGGAGGGTACGAGGGCTACACCTTC. It specifies CASSLPGGYEGYTF.

The J gene is TRBJ1-1, the V gene TRBV20-1; D is unresolved. Germline V gene data show CDR1 as DFQATT and CDR2 as SNEGSKA (reference sequence). CDR3 length equals 17 residues. Trimming pared 6 bases from V and 3 bases from J, leaving 26 bases between. The CDR3, as DNA: TGCAGTGCCAGTTTCCGGGCCTACCTTGGGGAGGACACTGAAGCTTTCTTT. Its translation: CSASFRAYLGEDTEAFF.

J is TRBJ1-2 and V is TRBV28, with 12 bases that match TRBD1. Trimming cost V 4 bases and J 2 bases; bases outside gene matches: 5. Germline V gene sequence: CDR1 MDHEN, CDR2 SYDVKM. CDR3 length: 16 amino acids. The CDR3, as DNA: TGTGCCAGCAGTTCTCCCGGGACAGGGGGCAACTATGGCTACACCTTC. As protein: CASSSPGTGGNYGYTF.

The chain recombines TRBV19 with TRBJ1-1; D is unresolved. The CDR3 has 13 residues. Trimming took 11 bases from V and 0 from J, leaving 13 bases between them. Germline CDR1 LNHDA, CDR2 SQIVND (reference sequence). The CDR3 DNA follows: TGTGCCGCCCAATCGGGGATGAACACTGAAGCTTTCTTT. Translated, it gives CAAQSGMNTEAFF. The full variable domain, its missing parts supplied by reference TRBV19 and TRBJ1-1, is DGGITQSPKYLFRKEGQNVTLSCEQNLNHDAMYWYRQDPGQGLRLIYYSQIVNDFQKGDIAEGYSVSREKKESFPLTVTSAQKNPTAFYLCAAQSGMNTEAFFGQGTRLTVV.

V usage is TRBV5-4 and J usage is TRBJ2-5; the D gene is possibly TRBD2 (6 bases). Germline assignment: CDR1 SGHNT and CDR2 YYREEE (reference sequence). CDR3 length: 14 residues. V shed 4 bases and J shed 4 bases, with 14 bases lying between them. CDR3 loop: CASSPREGGETQYF. DNA for the CDR3: TGTGCCAGCAGCCCGCGCGAGGGAGGAGAGACCCAGTACTTC.

The chain combines TRBV7-3 with TRBJ2-7; TRBD2 might be the D (6 bases). The V gene lost 5 bases and the J gene lost 5 bases, with 16 bases spanning the gap. The CDR3 loop spans 14 amino acids. From germline, CDR1 is SGHTA and CDR2 FQGTGA. CDR3 region: CASSRVGGRDEQYF. The CDR3, as DNA: TGTGCCAGCAGCCGGGTCGGGGGAAGGGACGAGCAGTACTTC.

The chain combines TRBV7-6 with TRBJ2-1; 7 bases fit TRBD2. The CDR3 is made up of 15 amino acids. J was trimmed by 6 bases and V by 1 base; bases with no gene match: 6. Germline CDR1 SGHVS, CDR2 FNYEAQ. The CDR3 protein is CASSLVSGLGNEQFF. The CDR3 DNA reads as TGTGCCAGCAGCTTAGTTTCAGGACTAGGCAATGAGCAGTTCTTC.

V usage is TRBV28 and J usage is TRBJ1-1; TRBD1 aligns across 9 bases. The CDR3 totals 15 residues. Trimming took 9 bases from V and 5 from J; bases not matched to a gene: 13. Germline assignment: CDR1 MDHEN and CDR2 SYDVKM. CDR3 amino acids: CASSTGGEGSTEAFF. The CDR3 DNA is TGTGCCAGTTCAACAGGGGGCGAGGGAAGTACTGAAGCTTTCTTT.

V is TRBV7-2 and J is TRBJ2-3; perhaps TRBD2 as D (6 bases). V was cut by 8 bases and J by 1 base, with 13 bases left in between. The CDR3 is made up of 14 amino acids. The V gene's germline CDR1 is SGHTA and CDR2 FQGNSA. Here the CDR3 reads CASGRGGGTDTQYF. In DNA form, the CDR3 reads TGTGCCAGCGGGCGGGGTGGCGGCACAGATACGCAGTATTTT.

The rearrangement links TRBV3-1 (or the pseudogene TRBV3-2) to TRBJ2-3; TRBD2 agrees at 11 bases. Germline V CDR1 and CDR2: LGHDT, YNNKEL (reference sequence). CDR3 length: 18 amino acids. V dropped 0 bases and J dropped 5; count of bases not matched to a gene: 10. CDR3 sequence (DNA): TGTGCCAGCAGCCAAGAGGAACTAGCGGGGGTTCATGGAGATACGCAGTATTTT. Its protein product is CASSQEELAGVHGDTQYF.

This clone was seen a single time. The rearrangement uses TRBV2 and TRBJ1-2; 7 bases map to TRBD1. Germline CDR1 and CDR2: SNHLY and FYNNEI. The CDR3 is 13 amino acids. V was pared by 6 bases and J by 4 bases, with 5 bases of the junction left unmatched. CDR3 in amino acids: CASRGAGGYGYTF. CDR3 DNA: TGTGCCAGCAGAGGGGCAGGGGGCTATGGCTACACCTTC.

The V gene is TRBV3-1 (or the pseudogene TRBV3-2), the J gene TRBJ2-1; 7 nucleotides line up with TRBD2. The CDR3 is 16 amino acids. J gave up 6 bases and V 0 bases, and 8 bases lay outside the gene matches. Per the germline V gene, CDR1 is LGHDT and CDR2 is YNNKEL (reference sequence). CDR3 loop: CASSQDRGGDINEQFF. The CDR3 DNA reads TGTGCCAGCAGCCAAGATAGGGGAGGGGATATCAATGAGCAGTTCTTC.

This chain uses TRBV9 with TRBJ2-7, with 9 bases that match TRBD1. Germline-derived CDR1 and CDR2 are SGDLS and YYNGEE. The V gene end was trimmed by 3 bases and the J gene end by 7 bases; junction bases not matched to a gene: 8. The CDR3 is 14 amino acids. The CDR3: CASSGTGGNTEQYF. The CDR3 DNA is TGTGCCAGCAGCGGAACAGGGGGCAATACGGAGCAGTACTTC.

The chain joins TRBV27 to TRBJ2-5; the match to TRBD1 covers 7 bases. Germline V gene sequence: CDR1 MNHEY, CDR2 SMNVEV (reference sequence). This CDR3 region has 19 residues. Losses at the gene ends were 2 bases for V and 5 bases for J; bases not matched to a gene: 20. CDR3 sequence reads: CASSLAQPTGQVKKETQYF. DNA of the CDR3: TGTGCCAGCAGTTTAGCACAACCCACCGGACAGGTTAAGAAGGAGACCCAGTACTTC.

This clone was counted a single time. The V and J genes are TRBV9 and TRBJ1-1; possible D gene TRBD1, 5 bases. The CDR3 is 19 amino acids. Germline loops: CDR1 SGDLS, CDR2 YYNGEE. V lost 3 bases, J lost 0 bases, and 24 bases lay in between. The CDR3 DNA follows: TGTGCCAGCAGCGCATCCCCACGGACTCCCCGGGGGATGAACACTGAAGCTTTCTTT. It translates to CASSASPRTPRGMNTEAFF.

V and J are TRBV5-1 and TRBJ2-2, with TRBD1 matching over 8 bases. Trimming took 4 bases from V and 3 from J; bases not matched to a gene: 8. The CDR3 is 16 amino acids. Germline values: CDR1 SGHRS, CDR2 YFSETQ. CDR3 residues: CASSVLQGADTGELFF. The CDR3 bases are TGCGCCAGCAGCGTTCTTCAGGGGGCCGACACCGGGGAGCTGTTTTTT.

The chain is built from TRBV7-9 and TRBJ2-2, with TRBD1 matching 10 bases. J gave up 4 bases and V 6 bases, and 14 bases lay outside the gene matches. Germline lookup yields CDR1 SEHNR and CDR2 FQNEAQ (reference sequence). The length of the CDR3 is 18 residues. This CDR3 is CASRPGPDRGASTGELFF. The CDR3 DNA follows: TGTGCCAGCAGGCCCGGCCCGGACAGGGGGGCATCCACCGGGGAGCTGTTTTTT. The full variable domain, its missing parts supplied by reference TRBV7-9 and TRBJ2-2, is DTGVSQNPRHKITKRGQNVTFRCDPISEHNRLYWYRQTLGQGPEFLTYFQNEAQLEKSRLLSDRFSAERPKGSFSTLEIQRTEQGDSAMYLCASRPGPDRGASTGELFFGEGSRLTVL.

The chain is built from TRBV18 and TRBJ2-7; 10 bases map to TRBD1. The junction had 4 bases not matched to a gene; V was cut back by 3 bases and J by 5 bases. The CDR3 is 14 residues long. The germline V gene has CDR1 KGHSH and CDR2 LQKENI. The CDR3 sequence: CASSPGQGFDEQYF. As DNA, the CDR3 is TGTGCCAGCTCACCGGGACAGGGGTTCGACGAGCAGTACTTC.